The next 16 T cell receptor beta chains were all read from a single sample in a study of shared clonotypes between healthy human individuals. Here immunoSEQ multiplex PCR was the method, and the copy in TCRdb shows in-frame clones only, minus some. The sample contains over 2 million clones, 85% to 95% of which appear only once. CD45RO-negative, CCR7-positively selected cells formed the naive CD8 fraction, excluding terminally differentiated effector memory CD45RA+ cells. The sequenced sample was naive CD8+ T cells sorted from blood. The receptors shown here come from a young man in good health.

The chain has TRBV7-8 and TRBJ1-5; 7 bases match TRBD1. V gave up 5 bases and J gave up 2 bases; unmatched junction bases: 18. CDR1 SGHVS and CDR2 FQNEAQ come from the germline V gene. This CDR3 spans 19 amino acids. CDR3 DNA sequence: TGTGCCAGCAGCAATCCCGGACAGGAAAAGTGGTACGGCAATCAGCCCCAGCATTTT. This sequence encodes CASSNPGQEKWYGNQPQHF.

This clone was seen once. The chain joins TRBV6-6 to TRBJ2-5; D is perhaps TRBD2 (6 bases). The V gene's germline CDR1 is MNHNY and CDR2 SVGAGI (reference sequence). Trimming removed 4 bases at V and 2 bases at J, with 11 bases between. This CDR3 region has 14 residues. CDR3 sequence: CASSWTTRQETQYF. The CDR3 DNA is TGTGCCAGCAGTTGGACTACTAGGCAAGAGACCCAGTACTTC.

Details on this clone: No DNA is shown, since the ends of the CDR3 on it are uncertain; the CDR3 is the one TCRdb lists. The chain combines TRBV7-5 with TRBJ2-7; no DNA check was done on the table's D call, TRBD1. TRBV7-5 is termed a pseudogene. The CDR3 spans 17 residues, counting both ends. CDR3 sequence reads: CARSLAPYRCCPYEQYF.

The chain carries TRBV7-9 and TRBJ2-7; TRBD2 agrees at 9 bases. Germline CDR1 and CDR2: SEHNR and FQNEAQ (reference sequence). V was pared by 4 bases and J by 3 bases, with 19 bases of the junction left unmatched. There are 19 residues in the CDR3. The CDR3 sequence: CASSSLLTSGAYFSYEQYF. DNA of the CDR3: TGTGCCAGCAGCTCCCTACTGACTAGCGGAGCCTACTTTAGCTACGAGCAGTACTTC.

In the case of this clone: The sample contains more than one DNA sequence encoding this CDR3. CDR3 sequence: CASSQEGTVSYEQYF. The CDR3 coding sequence is TGCGCCAGCAGCCAAGAAGGGACAGTTTCCTACGAGCAGTACTTC. The chain couples TRBV4-3 to TRBJ2-7; 7 bases map to TRBD1. The CDR3 contains 15 residues. V lost 0 bases and J lost 1; bases outside the gene matches: 3. CDR1 is LGHNA, CDR2 YSLEER, per germline.

The CDR3 DNA follows: TGTGCCAGCAGCTCCGGGACAGGTAGTCTCGAGCAGTACTTC. This gives the protein CASSSGTGSLEQYF. This chain connects TRBV11-2 to TRBJ2-7, with TRBD1 matching over 8 bases. The trim removed 4 bases at V and 6 bases at J, leaving 8 bases unmatched. The CDR3 sequence is 14 residues long. Germline V gene data show CDR1 as SGHAT and CDR2 as FQNNGV.

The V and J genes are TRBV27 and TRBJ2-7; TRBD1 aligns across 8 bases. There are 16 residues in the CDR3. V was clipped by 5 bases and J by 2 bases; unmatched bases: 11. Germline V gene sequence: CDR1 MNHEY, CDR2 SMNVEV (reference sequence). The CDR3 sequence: CASSEITGTGTYEQYF. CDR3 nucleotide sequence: TGTGCCAGCAGTGAAATTACCGGGACAGGTACCTACGAGCAGTACTTC.

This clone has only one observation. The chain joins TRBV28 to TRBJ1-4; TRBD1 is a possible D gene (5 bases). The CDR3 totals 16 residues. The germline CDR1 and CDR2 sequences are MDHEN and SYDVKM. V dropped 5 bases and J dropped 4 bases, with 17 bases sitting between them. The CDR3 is CASSPPNIGGNEKLFF. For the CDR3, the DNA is TGTGCCAGCAGTCCGCCGAACATCGGGGGTAATGAAAAACTGTTTTTT. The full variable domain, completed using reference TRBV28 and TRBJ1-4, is DVKVTQSSRYLVKRTGEKVFLECVQDMDHENMFWYRQDPGLGLRLIYFSYDVKMKEKGDIPEGYSVSREKKERFSLILESASTNQTSMYLCASSPPNIGGNEKLFFGSGTQLSVL.

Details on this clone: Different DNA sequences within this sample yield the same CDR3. Written as DNA, the CDR3 is TGTGCCAGCAGCTCGGGACAGGGGTACGAGCAGTACTTC. It is translated as CASSSGQGYEQYF. The chain joins TRBV11-3 to TRBJ2-7; 10 nucleotides match TRBD1. J lost 4 bases, V lost 4 bases, and 1 base had no gene match. The CDR3 loop spans 13 amino acids. CDR1 and CDR2 from the germline V gene are SGHNT and YENEEA.

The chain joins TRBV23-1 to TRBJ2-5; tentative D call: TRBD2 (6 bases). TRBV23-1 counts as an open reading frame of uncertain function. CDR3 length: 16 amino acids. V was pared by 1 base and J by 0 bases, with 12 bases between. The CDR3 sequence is CASSQWAGRYQETQYF. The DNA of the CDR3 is TGCGCCAGCAGTCAATGGGCGGGACGGTACCAAGAGACCCAGTACTTC.

The CDR3 DNA reads as TGTGCCAGCGAAGGGGGGGGCTTGGAGACCCAGTACTTC. As protein: CASEGGGLETQYF. V and J are TRBV2 and TRBJ2-5; TRBD2 is a possible D gene (7 bases). The V and J ends lost 8 bases and 5 bases respectively, with 15 bases between them. Germline CDR1 reads SNHLY; CDR2 reads FYNNEI. CDR3 length: 13 amino acids.

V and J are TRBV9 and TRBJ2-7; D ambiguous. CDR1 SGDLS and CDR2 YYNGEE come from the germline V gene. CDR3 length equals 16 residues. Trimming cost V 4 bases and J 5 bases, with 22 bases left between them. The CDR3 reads CASSTSKATTTHEQYF. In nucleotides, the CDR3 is TGTGCCAGCAGCACGAGCAAGGCTACAACAACTCACGAGCAGTACTTC.

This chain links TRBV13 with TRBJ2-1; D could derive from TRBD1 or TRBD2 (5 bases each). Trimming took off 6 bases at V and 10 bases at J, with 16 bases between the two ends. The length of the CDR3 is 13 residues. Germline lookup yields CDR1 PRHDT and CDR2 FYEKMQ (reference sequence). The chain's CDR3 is CASRDGDPAEQFF. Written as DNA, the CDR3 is TGTGCCAGCAGAGACGGGGACCCCGCAGAGCAGTTCTTC. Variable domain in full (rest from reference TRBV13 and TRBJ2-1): AAGVIQSPRHLIKEKRETATLKCYPIPRHDTVYWYQQGPGQDPQFLISFYEKMQSDKGSIPDRFSAQQFSDYHSELNMSSLELGDSALYFCASRDGDPAEQFFGPGTRLTVL.

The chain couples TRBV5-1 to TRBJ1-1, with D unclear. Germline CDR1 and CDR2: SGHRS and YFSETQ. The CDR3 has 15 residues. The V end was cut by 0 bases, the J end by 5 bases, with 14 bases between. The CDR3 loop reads CASSLVGGEWTEAFF. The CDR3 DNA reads TGCGCCAGCAGCTTGGTAGGTGGGGAATGGACTGAAGCTTTCTTT. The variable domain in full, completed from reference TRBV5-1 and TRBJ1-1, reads KAGVTQTPRYLIKTRGQQVTLSCSPISGHRSVSWYQQTPGQGLQFLFEYFSETQRNKGNFPGRFSGRQFSNSRSEMNVSTLELGDSALYLCASSLVGGEWTEAFFGQGTRLTVV.

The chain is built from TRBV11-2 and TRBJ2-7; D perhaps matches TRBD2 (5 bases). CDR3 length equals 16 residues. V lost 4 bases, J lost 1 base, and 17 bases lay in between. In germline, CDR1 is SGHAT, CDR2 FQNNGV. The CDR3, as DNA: TGTGCCAGCAGCTCACCCCTCAGCGGAAGTTCCTACGAGCAGTACTTC. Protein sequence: CASSSPLSGSSYEQYF.

CDR3 DNA: TGTGCCAGCAGCGTTTTCCAAGACAGGGGGTATGGCTACACCTTC. It yields the protein CASSVFQDRGYGYTF. The genes are TRBV9 and TRBJ1-2; TRBD1 agrees at 9 bases. The ends lost 2 bases at V and 5 bases at J; junction bases unmatched: 7. The germline CDR1 and CDR2 sequences are SGDLS and YYNGEE. The CDR3 has 15 residues.